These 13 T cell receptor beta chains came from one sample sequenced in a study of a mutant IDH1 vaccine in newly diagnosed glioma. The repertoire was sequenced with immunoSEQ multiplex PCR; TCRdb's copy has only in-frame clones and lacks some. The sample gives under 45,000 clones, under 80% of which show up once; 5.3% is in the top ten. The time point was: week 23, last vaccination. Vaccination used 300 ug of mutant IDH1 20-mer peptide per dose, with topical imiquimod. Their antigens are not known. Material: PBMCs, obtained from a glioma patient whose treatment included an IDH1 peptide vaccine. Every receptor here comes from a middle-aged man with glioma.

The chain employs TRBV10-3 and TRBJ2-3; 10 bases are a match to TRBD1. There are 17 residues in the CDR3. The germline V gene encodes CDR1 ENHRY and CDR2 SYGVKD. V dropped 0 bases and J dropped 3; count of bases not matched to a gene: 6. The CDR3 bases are TGTGCCATCAGTGAGTCGACGACAGGGGGCGCGACAGATACGCAGTATTTT. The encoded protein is CAISESTTGGATDTQYF.

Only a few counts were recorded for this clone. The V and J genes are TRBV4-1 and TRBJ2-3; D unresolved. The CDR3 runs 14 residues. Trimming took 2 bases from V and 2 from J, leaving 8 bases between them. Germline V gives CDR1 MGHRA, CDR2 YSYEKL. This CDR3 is CASSQWHLTDTQYF. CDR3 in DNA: TGCGCCAGCAGCCAATGGCACCTCACAGATACGCAGTATTTT.

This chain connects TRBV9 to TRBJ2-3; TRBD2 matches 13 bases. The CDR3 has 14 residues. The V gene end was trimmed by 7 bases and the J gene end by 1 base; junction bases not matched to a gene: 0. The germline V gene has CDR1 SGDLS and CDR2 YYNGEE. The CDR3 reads CASGLAGGTDTQYF. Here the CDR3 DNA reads TGTGCCAGCGGACTAGCGGGGGGCACAGATACGCAGTATTTT.

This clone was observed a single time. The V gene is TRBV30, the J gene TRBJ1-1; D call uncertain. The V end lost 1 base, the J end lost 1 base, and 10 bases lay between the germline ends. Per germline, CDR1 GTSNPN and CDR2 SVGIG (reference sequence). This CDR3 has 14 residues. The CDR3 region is CAWSARGGNTEAFF. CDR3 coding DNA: TGTGCCTGGAGTGCCCGGGGTGGGAACACTGAAGCTTTCTTT.

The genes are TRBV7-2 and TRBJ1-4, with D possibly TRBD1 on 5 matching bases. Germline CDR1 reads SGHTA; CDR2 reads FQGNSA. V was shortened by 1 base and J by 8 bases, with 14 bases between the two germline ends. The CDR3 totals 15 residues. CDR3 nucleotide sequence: TGTGCCAGCAGCTTAGGAGGGGACGGGGGAGAAAAACTGTTTTTT. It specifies CASSLGGDGGEKLFF.

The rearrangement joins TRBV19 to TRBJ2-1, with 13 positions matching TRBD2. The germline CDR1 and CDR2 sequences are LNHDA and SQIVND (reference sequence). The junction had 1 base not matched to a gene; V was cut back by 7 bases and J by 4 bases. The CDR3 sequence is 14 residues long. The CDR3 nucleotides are TGTGCCAGTATGGGACTAGCGGGGTACAATGAGCAGTTCTTC. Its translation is CASMGLAGYNEQFF.

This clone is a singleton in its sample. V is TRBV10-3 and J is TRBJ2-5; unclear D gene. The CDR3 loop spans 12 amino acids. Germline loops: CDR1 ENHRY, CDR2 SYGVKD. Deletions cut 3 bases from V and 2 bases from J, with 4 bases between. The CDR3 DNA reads TGTGCCATCAGTGAAGGTCAAGAGACCCAGTACTTC. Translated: CAISEGQETQYF.

CDR3 residues: CASSPGNYGYTF. In nucleotides, the CDR3 is TGTGCCAGCAGCCCGGGGAACTATGGCTACACCTTC. The V gene is TRBV7-9, the J gene TRBJ1-2; D unclear. This CDR3 has 12 residues. Between the trimmed V and J ends, which lost 5 bases and 2 bases, there was a span of 6 bases. The germline V gene encodes CDR1 SEHNR and CDR2 FQNEAQ (reference sequence).

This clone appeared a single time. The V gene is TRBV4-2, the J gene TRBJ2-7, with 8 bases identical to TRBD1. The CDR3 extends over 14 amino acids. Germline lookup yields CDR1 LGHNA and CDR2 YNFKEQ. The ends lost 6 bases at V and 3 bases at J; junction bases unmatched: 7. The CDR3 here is CASRAGQGYYEQYF. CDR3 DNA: TGTGCCAGCAGGGCTGGACAGGGATACTACGAGCAGTACTTC.

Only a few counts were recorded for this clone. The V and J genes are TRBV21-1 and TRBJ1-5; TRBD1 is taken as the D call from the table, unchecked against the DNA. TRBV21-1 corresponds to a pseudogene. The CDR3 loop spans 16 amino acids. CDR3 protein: CASSKKGGTGAQPQHF. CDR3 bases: TGTGCCAGCAGCAAAAAGGGGGGGACAGGGGCCCAGCCCCAGCATTTT.

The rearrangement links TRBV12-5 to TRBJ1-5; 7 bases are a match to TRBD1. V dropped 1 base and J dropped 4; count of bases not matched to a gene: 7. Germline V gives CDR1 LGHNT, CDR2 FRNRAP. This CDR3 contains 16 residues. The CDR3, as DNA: TGTGCTAGTGGTTTGGCCCCAGGGGGAGGTAATCAGCCCCAGCATTTT. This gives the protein CASGLAPGGGNQPQHF.

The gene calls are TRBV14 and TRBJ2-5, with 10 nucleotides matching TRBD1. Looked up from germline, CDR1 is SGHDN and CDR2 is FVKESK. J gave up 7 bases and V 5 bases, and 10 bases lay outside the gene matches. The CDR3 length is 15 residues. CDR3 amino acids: CASSMTGGSLWTQYF. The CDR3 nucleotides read TGTGCCAGCAGCATGACAGGGGGCTCGTTGTGGACCCAGTACTTC. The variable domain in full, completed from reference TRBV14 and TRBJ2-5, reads EAGVTQFPSHSVIEKGQTVTLRCDPISGHDNLYWYRRVMGKEIKFLLHFVKESKQDESGMPNNRFLAERTGGTYSTLKVQPAELEDSGVYFCASSMTGGSLWTQYFGPGTRLLVL.

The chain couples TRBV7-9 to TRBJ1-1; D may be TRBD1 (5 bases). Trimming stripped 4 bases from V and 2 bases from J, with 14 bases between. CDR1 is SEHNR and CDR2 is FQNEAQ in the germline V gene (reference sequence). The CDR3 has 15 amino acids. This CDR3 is CASSYGTGYNTEAFF. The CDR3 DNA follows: TGTGCCAGCAGCTACGGAACAGGCTACAACACTGAAGCTTTCTTT.